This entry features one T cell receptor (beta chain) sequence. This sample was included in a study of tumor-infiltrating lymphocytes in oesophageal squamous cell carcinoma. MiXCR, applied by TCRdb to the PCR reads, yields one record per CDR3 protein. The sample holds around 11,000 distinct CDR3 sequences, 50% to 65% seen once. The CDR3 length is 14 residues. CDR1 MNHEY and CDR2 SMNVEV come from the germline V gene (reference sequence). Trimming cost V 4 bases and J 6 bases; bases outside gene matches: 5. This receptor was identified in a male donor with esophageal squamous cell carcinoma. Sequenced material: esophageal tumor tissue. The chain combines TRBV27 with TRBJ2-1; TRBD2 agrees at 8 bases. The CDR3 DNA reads TGTGCCAGCAGTTCTGGGACTAGAACCAATGAGCAGTTCTTC. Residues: CASSSGTRTNEQFF.